Each of the 3 T cell receptor beta chains below was sequenced from the same sample in a study of blood T cell repertoires in COVID-19. Libraries were prepared by immunoSEQ multiplex PCR; TCRdb keeps only in-frame clonotypes and omits some of them. Found here are over 70,000 clones, nearly 90% of them singletons; the top ten hold around 4.7%. The sequenced material came from peripheral blood. The receptor set was obtained from a woman aged 80 or over with active or convalescent COVID-19.

The chain links TRBV6-2 or TRBV6-3 to TRBJ1-5, with 9 bases identical to TRBD1. Germline CDR1 and CDR2: MNHEY and SVGEGT. The CDR3 has 19 amino acids. With 5 bases clipped from V and 4 bases from J, the junction kept 18 bases outside the gene matches. The CDR3 loop reads CASSNLPPGGTGRNQPQHF. CDR3 coding DNA: TGTGCCAGCAGTAACCTACCGCCTGGCGGGACAGGGAGGAATCAGCCCCAGCATTTT.

The chain uses TRBV10-2 and TRBJ2-7; no firm D call. CDR3 length equals 12 residues. Germline values: CDR1 WSHSY, CDR2 SAAADI. V was pared by 2 bases and J by 4 bases, with 6 bases between. The CDR3 DNA reads TGCGCCAGCAGTGAGGGCAGATACGAGCAGTACTTC. Encoded protein: CASSEGRYEQYF.

V is TRBV7-2 and J is TRBJ1-1, with D possibly TRBD1 on 5 matching bases. Germline V CDR1 and CDR2: SGHTA, FQGNSA. Trimming removed 5 bases at V and 1 base at J, with 14 bases between. The length of the CDR3 is 15 residues. CDR3 protein: CASSPQQVTNTEAFF. The CDR3 DNA is TGTGCCAGCAGCCCACAACAGGTGACGAACACTGAAGCTTTCTTT.